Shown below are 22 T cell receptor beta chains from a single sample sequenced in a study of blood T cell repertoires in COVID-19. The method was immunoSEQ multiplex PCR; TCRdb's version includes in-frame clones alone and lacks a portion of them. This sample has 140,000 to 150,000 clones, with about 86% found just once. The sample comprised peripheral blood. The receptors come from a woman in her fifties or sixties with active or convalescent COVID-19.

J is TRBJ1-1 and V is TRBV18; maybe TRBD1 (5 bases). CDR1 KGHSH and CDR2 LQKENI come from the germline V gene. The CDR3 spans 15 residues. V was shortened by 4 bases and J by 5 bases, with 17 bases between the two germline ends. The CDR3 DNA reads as TGTGCCAGCTCACACAGGAGTGGGGATCGGACTGAAGCTTTCTTT. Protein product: CASSHRSGDRTEAFF. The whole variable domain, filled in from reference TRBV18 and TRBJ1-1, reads NAGVMQNPRHLVRRRGQEARLRCSPMKGHSHVYWYRQLPEEGLKFMVYLQKENIIDESGMPKERFSAEFPKEGPSILRIQQVVRGDSAAYFCASSHRSGDRTEAFFGQGTRLTVV.

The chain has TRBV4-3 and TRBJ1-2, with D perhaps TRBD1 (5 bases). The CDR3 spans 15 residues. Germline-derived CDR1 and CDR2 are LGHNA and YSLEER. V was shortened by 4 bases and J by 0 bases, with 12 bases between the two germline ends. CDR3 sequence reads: CASSRYRQANYGYTF. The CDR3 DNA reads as TGCGCCAGCAGCCGATACAGGCAGGCTAACTATGGCTACACCTTC.

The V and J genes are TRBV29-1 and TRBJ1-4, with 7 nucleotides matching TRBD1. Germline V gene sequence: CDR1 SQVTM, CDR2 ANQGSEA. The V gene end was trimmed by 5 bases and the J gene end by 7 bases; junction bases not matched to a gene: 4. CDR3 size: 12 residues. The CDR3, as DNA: TGCAGCGTTAGACAGGGAGTTGAAAAACTGTTTTTT. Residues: CSVRQGVEKLFF.

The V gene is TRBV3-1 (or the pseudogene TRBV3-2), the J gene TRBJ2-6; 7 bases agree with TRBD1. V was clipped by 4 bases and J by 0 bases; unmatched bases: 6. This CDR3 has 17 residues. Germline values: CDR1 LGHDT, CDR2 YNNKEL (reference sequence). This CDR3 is CASSRDSQSSGANVLTF. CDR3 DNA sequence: TGTGCCAGCAGCCGGGACAGCCAGAGCTCTGGGGCCAACGTCCTGACTTTC.

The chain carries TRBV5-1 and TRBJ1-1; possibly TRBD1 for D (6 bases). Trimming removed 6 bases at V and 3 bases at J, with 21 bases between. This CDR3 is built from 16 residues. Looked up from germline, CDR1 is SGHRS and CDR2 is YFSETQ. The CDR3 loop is CASNFRDTSQDTEAFF. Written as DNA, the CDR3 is TGCGCCAGCAACTTCCGGGACACCTCACAGGACACTGAAGCTTTCTTT.

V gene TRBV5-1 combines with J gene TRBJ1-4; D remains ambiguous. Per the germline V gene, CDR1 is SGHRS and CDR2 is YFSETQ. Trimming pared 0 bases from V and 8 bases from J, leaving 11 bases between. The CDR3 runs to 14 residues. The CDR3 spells CASSLELGLEKLFF. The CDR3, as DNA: TGCGCCAGCAGCTTGGAGCTGGGCCTCGAAAAACTGTTTTTT.

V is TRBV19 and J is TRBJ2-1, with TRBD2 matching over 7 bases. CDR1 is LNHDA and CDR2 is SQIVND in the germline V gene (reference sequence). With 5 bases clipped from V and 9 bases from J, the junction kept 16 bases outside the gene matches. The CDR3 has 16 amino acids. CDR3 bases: TGTGCCAGTAGTTCTGAGACTAGCCGGGAGAGGGGTGAGCAGTTCTTC. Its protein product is CASSSETSRERGEQFF.

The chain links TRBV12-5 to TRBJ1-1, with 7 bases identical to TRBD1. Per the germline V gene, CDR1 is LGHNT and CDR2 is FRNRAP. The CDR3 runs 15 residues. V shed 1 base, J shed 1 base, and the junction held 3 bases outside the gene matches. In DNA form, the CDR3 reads TGTGCTAGTGGTTTGGCCCAGGGGGGGAACACTGAAGCTTTCTTT. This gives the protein CASGLAQGGNTEAFF.

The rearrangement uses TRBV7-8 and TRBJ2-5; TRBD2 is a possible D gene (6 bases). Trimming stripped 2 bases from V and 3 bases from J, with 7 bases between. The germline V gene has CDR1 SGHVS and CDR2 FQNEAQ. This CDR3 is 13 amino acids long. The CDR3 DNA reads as TGTGCCAGCAGCTTAAGGACTAAAGAGACCCAGTACTTC. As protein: CASSLRTKETQYF.

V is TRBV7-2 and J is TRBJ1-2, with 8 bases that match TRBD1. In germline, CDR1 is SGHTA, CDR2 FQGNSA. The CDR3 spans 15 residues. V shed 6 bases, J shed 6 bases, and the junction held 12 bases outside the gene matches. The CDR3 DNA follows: TGTGCCAGCAGTTTCGGCGACAGGGGACCTAATGGCTACACCTTC. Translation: CASSFGDRGPNGYTF. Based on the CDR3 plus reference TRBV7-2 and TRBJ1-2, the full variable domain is GAGVSQSPSNKVTEKGKDVELRCDPISGHTALYWYRQSLGQGLEFLIYFQGNSAPDKSGLPSDRFSAERTGGSVSTLTIQRTQQEDSAVYLCASSFGDRGPNGYTFGSGTRLTVV.

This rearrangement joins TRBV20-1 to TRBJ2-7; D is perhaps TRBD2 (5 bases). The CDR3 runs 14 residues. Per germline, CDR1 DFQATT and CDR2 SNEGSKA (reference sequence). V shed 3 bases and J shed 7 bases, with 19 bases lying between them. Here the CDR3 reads CSASETGLVREQYF. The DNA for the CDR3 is TGCAGTGCTAGTGAAACGGGGTTGGTGAGGGAGCAGTACTTC.

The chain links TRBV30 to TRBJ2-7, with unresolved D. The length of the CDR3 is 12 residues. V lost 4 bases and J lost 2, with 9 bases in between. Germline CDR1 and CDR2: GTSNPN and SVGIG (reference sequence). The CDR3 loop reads CAWNQLTYEQYF. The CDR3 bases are TGTGCCTGGAACCAGTTAACCTACGAGCAGTACTTC. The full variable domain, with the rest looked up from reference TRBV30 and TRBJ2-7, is SQTIHQWPATLVQPVGSPLSLECTVEGTSNPNLYWYRQAAGRGLQLLFYSVGIGQISSEVPQNLSASRPQDRQFILSSKKLLLSDSGFYLCAWNQLTYEQYFGPGTRLTVT.

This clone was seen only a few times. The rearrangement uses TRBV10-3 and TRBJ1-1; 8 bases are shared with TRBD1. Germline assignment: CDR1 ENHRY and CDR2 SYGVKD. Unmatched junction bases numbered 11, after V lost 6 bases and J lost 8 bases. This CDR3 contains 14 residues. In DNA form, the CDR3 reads TGTGCCATCAGCCTGCGGACAGGGTCGGCCGAAGCTTTCTTT. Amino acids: CAISLRTGSAEAFF.

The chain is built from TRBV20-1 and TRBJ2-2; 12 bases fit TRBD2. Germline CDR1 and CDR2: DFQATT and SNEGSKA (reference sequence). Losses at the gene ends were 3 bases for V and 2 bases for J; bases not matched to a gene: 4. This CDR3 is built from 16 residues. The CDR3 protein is CSASRTSGINTGELFF. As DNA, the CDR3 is TGCAGTGCTAGTAGGACTAGCGGGATAAACACCGGGGAGCTGTTTTTT.

The CDR3 is CASSYTGQGTEAFF. CDR3 nucleotide sequence: TGTGCCAGCAGCTATACAGGGCAAGGGACTGAAGCTTTCTTT. The chain links TRBV6-2 or TRBV6-3 to TRBJ1-1; possible D gene TRBD1, 6 bases. The CDR3 is 14 residues long. The V end was cut by 6 bases, the J end by 5 bases, with 16 bases between. CDR1 and CDR2 from the germline V gene are MNHEY and SVGEGT.

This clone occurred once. The CDR3 is CASSPARPTPSSNYGYTF. CDR3 nucleotides: TGTGCCAGCTCACCCGCTCGGCCGACTCCCTCCTCTAACTATGGCTACACCTTC. The V and J genes are TRBV18 and TRBJ1-2; D gene unclear. The germline CDR1 and CDR2 sequences are KGHSH and LQKENI. This CDR3 comprises 18 residues. Trimming took off 3 bases at V and 0 bases at J, with 20 bases between the two ends. Full variable domain (missing parts from reference TRBV18 and TRBJ1-2): NAGVMQNPRHLVRRRGQEARLRCSPMKGHSHVYWYRQLPEEGLKFMVYLQKENIIDESGMPKERFSAEFPKEGPSILRIQQVVRGDSAAYFCASSPARPTPSSNYGYTFGSGTRLTVV.

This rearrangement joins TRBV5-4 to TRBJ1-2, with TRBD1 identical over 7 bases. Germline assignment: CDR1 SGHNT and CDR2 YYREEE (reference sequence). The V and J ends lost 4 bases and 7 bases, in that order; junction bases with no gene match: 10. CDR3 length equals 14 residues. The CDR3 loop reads CASSPTGMVVGYTF. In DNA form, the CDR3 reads TGTGCCAGCAGCCCGACAGGGATGGTGGTTGGCTACACCTTC.

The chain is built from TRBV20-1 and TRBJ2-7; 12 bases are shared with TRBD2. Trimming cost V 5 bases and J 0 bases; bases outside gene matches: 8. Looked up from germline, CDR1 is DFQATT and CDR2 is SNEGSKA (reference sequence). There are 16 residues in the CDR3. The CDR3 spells CSAGGTSGLSSYEQYF. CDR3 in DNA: TGCAGTGCTGGTGGGACTAGCGGGCTAAGCTCCTACGAGCAGTACTTC.

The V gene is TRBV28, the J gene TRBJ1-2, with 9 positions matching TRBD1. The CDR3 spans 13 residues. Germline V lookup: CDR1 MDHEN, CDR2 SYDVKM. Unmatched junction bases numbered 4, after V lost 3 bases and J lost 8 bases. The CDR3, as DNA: TGTGCCAGCAGTTTCGGACAGGGGATGGGCTACACCTTC. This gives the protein CASSFGQGMGYTF.

Written as DNA, the CDR3 is TGTGCCACCAGCGGGGAGGGAAATAACTATGGCTACACCTTC. This encodes CATSGEGNNYGYTF. The V gene is TRBV15, the J gene TRBJ1-2; D not resolved. In germline, CDR1 is LNHNV, CDR2 YYDKDF (reference sequence). V shed 5 bases and J shed 1 base, with 11 bases lying between them. This CDR3 has 14 residues.

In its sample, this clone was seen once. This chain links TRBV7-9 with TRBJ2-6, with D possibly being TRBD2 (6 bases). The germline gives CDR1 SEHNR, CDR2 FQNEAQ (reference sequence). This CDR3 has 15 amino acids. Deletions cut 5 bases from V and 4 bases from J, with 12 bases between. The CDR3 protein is CASSPRGSGANVLTF. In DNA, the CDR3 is TGTGCCAGCAGCCCCCGGGGGTCCGGGGCCAACGTCCTGACTTTC.

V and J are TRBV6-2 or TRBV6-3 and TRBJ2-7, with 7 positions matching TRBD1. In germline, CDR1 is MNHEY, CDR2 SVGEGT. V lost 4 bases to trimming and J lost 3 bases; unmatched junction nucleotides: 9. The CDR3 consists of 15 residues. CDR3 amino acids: CASSSTGTELYEQYF. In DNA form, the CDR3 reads TGTGCCAGCAGTTCCACCGGGACAGAGCTCTACGAGCAGTACTTC.